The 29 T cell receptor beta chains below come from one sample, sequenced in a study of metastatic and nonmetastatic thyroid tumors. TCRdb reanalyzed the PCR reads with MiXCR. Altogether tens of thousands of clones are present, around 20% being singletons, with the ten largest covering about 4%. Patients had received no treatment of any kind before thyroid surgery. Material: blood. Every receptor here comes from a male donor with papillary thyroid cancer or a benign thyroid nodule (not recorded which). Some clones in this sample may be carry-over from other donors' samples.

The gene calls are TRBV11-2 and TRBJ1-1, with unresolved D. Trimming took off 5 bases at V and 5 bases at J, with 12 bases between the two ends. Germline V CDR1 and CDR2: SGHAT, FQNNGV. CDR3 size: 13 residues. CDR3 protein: CASSRAPRTEAFF. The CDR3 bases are TGTGCCAGCAGCAGAGCCCCCAGAACTGAAGCTTTCTTT.

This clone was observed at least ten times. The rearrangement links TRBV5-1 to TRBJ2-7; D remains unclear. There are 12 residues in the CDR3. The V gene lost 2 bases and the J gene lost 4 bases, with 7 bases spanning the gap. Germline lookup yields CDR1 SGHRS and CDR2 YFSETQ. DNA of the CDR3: TGCGCCAGCAGCTTACACCCTTACGAGCAGTACTTC. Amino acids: CASSLHPYEQYF.

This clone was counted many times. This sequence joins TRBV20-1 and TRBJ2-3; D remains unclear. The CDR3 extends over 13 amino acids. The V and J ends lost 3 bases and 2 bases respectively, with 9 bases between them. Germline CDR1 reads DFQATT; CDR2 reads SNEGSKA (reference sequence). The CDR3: CSASDEVTDTQYF. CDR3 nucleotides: TGCAGTGCTAGTGATGAGGTCACAGATACGCAGTATTTT.

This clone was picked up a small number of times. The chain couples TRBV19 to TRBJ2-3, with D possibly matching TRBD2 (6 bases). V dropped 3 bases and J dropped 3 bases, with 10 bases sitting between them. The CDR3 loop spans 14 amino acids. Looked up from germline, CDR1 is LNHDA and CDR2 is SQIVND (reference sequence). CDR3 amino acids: CASSMGGVTDTQYF. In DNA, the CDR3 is TGTGCCAGTAGTATGGGGGGAGTGACAGATACGCAGTATTTT.

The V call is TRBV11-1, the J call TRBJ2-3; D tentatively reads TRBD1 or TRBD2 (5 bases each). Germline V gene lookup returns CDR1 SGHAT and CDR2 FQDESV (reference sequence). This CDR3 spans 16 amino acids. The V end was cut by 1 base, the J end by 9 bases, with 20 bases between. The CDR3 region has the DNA TGTGCCAGCAGCTTAGGGGTGGGAGTGAGGGGCCCGACGCAGTATTTT. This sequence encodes CASSLGVGVRGPTQYF.

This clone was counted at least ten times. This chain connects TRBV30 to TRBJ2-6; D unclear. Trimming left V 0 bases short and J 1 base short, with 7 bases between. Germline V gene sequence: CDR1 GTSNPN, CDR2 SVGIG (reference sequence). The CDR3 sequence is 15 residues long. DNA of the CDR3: TGTGCCTGGAGTGTAGGTGAATCTGGGGCCAACGTCCTGACTTTC. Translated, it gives CAWSVGESGANVLTF.

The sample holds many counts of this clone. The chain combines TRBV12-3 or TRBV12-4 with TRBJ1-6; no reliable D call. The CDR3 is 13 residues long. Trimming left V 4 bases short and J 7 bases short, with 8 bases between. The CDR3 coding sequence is TGTGCCAGCAGTTGGAACAGAAATTCACCCCTCCACTTT. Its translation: CASSWNRNSPLHF.

CDR3 sequence reads: CASSFQIPSGLLNTEAFF. The CDR3 coding sequence is TGTGCCAGCAGTTTCCAGATCCCCTCAGGGTTATTGAACACTGAAGCTTTCTTT. This chain uses TRBV27 with TRBJ1-1; D possibly corresponds to TRBD1 (5 bases). The CDR3 has 18 amino acids. Germline V gene sequence: CDR1 MNHEY, CDR2 SMNVEV (reference sequence). V lost 3 bases and J 0 bases, leaving 20 bases between the germline ends.

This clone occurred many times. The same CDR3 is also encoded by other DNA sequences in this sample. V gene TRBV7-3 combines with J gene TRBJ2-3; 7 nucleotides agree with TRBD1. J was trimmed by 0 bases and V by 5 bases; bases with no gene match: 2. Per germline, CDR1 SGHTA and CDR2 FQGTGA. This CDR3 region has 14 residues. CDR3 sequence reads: CASSPGQSTDTQYF. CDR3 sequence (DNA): TGTGCCAGCAGCCCGGGACAGAGCACAGATACGCAGTATTTT.

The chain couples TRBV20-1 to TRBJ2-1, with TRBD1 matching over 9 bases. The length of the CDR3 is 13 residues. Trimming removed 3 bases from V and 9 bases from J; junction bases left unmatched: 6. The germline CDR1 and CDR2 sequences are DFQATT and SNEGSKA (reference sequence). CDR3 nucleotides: TGCAGTGCTAGCGGACAGGGGTGGGGTGAGCAGTTCTTC. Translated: CSASGQGWGEQFF.

CDR3 in amino acids: CSARTDSETQYF. In DNA, the CDR3 is TGCAGTGCCCGGACAGATTCGGAGACCCAGTACTTC. This chain uses TRBV20-1 with TRBJ2-5; tentatively, D is TRBD1 (6 bases). Trimming pared 6 bases from V and 5 bases from J, leaving 13 bases between. Germline V gene data show CDR1 as DFQATT and CDR2 as SNEGSKA (reference sequence). The CDR3 is made up of 12 amino acids.

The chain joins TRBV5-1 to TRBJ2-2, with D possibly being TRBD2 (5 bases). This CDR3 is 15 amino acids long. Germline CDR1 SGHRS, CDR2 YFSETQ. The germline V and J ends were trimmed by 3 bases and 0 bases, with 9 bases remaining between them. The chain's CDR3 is CASSWTEPNTGELFF. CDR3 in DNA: TGCGCCAGCAGCTGGACTGAACCGAACACCGGGGAGCTGTTTTTT.

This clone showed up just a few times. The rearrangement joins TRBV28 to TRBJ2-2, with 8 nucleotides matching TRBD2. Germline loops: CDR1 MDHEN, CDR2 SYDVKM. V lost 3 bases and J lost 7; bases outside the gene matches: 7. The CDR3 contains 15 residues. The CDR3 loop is CASSLIGSGDGELFF. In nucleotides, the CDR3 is TGTGCCAGCAGTTTGATTGGTAGCGGGGACGGGGAGCTGTTTTTT.

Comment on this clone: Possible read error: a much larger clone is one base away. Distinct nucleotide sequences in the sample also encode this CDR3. The CDR3, as DNA: TGTGCCACCATGGGACTAGCGGGGGCGGGGGATACGCAGTATTTT. It yields the protein CATMGLAGAGDTQYF. This chain uses TRBV10-3 with TRBJ2-3; 14 bases match TRBD2. CDR1 is ENHRY and CDR2 is SYGVKD in the germline V gene. The CDR3 has 15 amino acids. With 10 bases clipped from V and 6 bases from J, the junction kept 9 bases outside the gene matches.

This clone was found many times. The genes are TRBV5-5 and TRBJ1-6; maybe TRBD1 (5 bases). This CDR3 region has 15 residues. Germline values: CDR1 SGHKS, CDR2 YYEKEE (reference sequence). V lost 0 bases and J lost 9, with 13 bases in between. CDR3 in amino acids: CASSLARGQGSPLHF. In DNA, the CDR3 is TGTGCCAGCAGCTTGGCGAGGGGCCAGGGTTCACCCCTCCACTTT.

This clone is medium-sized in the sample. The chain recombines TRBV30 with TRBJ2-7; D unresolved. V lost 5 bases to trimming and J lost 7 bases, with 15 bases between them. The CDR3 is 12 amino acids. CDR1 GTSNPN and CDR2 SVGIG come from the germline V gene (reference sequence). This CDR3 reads CAWSGDSLEQYF. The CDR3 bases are TGTGCCTGGTCAGGAGACTCCTTGGAGCAGTACTTC.

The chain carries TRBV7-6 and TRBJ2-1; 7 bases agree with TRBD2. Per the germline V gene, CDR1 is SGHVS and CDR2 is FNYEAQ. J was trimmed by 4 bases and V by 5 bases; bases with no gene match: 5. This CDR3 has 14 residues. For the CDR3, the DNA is TGTGCCAGCAGCCGGGGGGTAACTTACAATGAGCAGTTCTTC. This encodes CASSRGVTYNEQFF.

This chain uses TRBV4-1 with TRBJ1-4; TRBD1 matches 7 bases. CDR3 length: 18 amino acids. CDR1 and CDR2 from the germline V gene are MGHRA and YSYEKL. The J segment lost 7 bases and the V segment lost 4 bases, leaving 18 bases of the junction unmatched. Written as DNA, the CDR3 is TGCGCCAGCAGCCTCGACAGGGATCGAACGCTGCGAGTTGAAAAACTGTTTTTT. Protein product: CASSLDRDRTLRVEKLFF.

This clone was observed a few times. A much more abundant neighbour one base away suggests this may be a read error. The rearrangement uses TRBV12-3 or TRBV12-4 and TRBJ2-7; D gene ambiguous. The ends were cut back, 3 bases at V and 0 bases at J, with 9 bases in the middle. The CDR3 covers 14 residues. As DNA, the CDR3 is TGTGCCAGCAGTTTGAATTACGTCTCCTACGAGCAGTACTTC. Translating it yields CASSLNYVSYEQYF.

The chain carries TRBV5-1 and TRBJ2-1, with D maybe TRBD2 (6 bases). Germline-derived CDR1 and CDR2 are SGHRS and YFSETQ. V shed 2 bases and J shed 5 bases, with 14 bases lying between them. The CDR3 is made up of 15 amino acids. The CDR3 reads CASSLERLAHNEQFF. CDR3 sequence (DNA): TGCGCCAGCAGCTTAGAGCGGCTAGCGCACAATGAGCAGTTCTTC.

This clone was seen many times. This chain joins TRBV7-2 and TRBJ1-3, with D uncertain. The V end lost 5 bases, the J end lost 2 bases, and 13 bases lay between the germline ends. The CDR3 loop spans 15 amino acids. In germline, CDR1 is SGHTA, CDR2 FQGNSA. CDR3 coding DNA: TGTGCCAGCAGCCCGCGAGCAGCTACTGGAAACACCATATATTTT. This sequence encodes CASSPRAATGNTIYF.

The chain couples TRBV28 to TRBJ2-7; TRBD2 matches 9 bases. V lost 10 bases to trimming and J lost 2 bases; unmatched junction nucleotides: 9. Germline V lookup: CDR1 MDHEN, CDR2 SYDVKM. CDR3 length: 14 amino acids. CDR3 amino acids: CATVSGSKPYEQYF. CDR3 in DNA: TGTGCCACCGTTAGCGGGAGTAAGCCCTACGAGCAGTACTTC.

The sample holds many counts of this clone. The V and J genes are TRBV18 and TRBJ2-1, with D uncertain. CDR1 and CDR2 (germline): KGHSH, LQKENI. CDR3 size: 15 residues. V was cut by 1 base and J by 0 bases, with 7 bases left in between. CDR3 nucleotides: TGTGCCAGCTCACCACTAGTGAGCTCCTACAATGAGCAGTTCTTC. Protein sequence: CASSPLVSSYNEQFF.

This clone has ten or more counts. CDR3 nucleotides: TGTGCCAGCAGCCTTGGAACCGAGCAGTACTTC. It is translated as CASSLGTEQYF. J is TRBJ2-7 and V is TRBV12-3 or TRBV12-4; no reliable D call. The CDR3 totals 11 residues. Between the trimmed V and J ends, which lost 6 bases and 6 bases, there was a span of 9 bases.

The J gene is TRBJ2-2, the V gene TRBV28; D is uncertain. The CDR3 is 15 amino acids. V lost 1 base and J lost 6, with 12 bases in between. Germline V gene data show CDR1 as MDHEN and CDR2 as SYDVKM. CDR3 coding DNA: TGTGCCAGCAGTTTATTAATGTCGATCGCCGGGGAGCTGTTTTTT. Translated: CASSLLMSIAGELFF.

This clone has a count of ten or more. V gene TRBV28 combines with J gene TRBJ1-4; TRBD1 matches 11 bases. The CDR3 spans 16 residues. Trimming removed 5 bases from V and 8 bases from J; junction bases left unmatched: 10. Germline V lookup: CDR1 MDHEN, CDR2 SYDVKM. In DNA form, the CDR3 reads TGTGCCAGCAGTAAACACCAGGGACAGGGGGACGAAAAACTGTTTTTT. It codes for CASSKHQGQGDEKLFF. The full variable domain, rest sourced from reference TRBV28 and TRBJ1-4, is DVKVTQSSRYLVKRTGEKVFLECVQDMDHENMFWYRQDPGLGLRLIYFSYDVKMKEKGDIPEGYSVSREKKERFSLILESASTNQTSMYLCASSKHQGQGDEKLFFGSGTQLSVL.

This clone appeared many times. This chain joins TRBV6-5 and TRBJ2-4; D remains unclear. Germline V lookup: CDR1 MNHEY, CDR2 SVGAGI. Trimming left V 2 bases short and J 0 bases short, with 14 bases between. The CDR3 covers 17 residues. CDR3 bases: TGTGCCAGCAGTTACGCCCCGGCTCCCTTAGCCAAAAACATTCAGTACTTC. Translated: CASSYAPAPLAKNIQYF.

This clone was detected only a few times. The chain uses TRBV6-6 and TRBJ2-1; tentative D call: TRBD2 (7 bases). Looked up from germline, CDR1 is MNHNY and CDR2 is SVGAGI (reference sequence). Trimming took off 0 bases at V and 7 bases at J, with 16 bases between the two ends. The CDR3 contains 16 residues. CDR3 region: CASSYSEGGGRNEQFF. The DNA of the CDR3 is TGTGCCAGCAGTTACTCCGAGGGAGGGGGACGAAATGAGCAGTTCTTC.

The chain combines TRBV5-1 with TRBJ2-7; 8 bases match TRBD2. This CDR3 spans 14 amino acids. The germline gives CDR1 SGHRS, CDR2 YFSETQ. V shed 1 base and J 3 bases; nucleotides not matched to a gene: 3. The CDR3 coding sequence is TGCGCCAGCAGCTTGAATAGCGGGGACTACGAGCAGTACTTC. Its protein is CASSLNSGDYEQYF.